Listed here is a single T cell receptor (beta chain). Its target is unknown. Sorting of PBMCs yielded the CD4+ and CD8+ T cells. RNA extraction and reverse transcription yielded cDNA as sequencing template. Only in-frame clones appear in the TCRdb table, and some are missing; sequencing was by immunoSEQ multiplex PCR. The sample holds 130,000 to 150,000 clones; less than 75% are singletons and the top ten take 30% to 45%. This entry is derived from a study of CD8+ T cells in alopecia areata. Whole-study findings and limits: Patients shared TCRs less clearly than mice did, possibly for HLA-related reasons. Affected scalp, especially in alopecia totalis/universalis, had a higher clonality than normal scalp did. Scalp samples also yield sequences of resident alphabeta T cells from normal skin.

This clonotype was sampled from a human donor in good health. Input material: CD8+ T cells sorted from blood.

CDR3 sequence reads: CASRSGLWLWETQYF. The DNA for the CDR3 is TGTGCCAGCAGGTCCGGATTATGGCTGTGGGAGACCCAGTACTTC. J is TRBJ2-5 and V is TRBV25-1; D gene uncertain. V was shortened by 6 bases and J by 5 bases, with 19 bases between the two germline ends. Germline V gives CDR1 MGHDK, CDR2 SYGVNS. This CDR3 is built from 15 residues.